The rows below give T cell receptor beta chains drawn from one sample of a study of identical twins. One entry per CDR3 protein, called by TCRdb with MiXCR from the 5' RACE reads. The table has 550,000 to 700,000 distinct CDR3 sequences, about 20% seen once. The same data also went into a second study, on T cells expressing NK-cell markers.

The sequenced sample consisted of PBMCs. Receptors were obtained from a young woman in good health. The CDR3 runs from the conserved cysteine through the conserved F or W. The D gene is left open where the match is weak. Rows may omit the clone size; those that give it use once, few, many or a size class.

v_gene	d_gene	abundance	j_gene	CDR3nt	CDR3aa
TRBV20-1	-	-	TRBJ1-4	TGCAGTGCTCTCCCGGGGCGGACCAGGGAGGTCGGAAAACTGTTTTTT	CSALPGRTREVGKLFF
TRBV29-1	-	few	TRBJ2-1	TGCAGCGTTTTACAGGGTTCCGCTGTTTATGAGCAGTTCTTC	CSVLQGSAVYEQFF
TRBV25-1	-	-	TRBJ1-4	TGTGCCAGCAGTGAATATAATGAAGGAAGAGGTGAAAAACTGTTTTTT	CASSEYNEGRGEKLFF
TRBV5-1	TRBD1	-	TRBJ1-6	TGCGCCAGCAGCTATGGACAGGAGAGAGATTCACCCCTCCACTTT	CASSYGQERDSPLHF
TRBV25-1	-	-	TRBJ1-2	TGTGCCAGCAGGCTTGGTCTTAACTATGGCTACACCTTC	CASRLGLNYGYTF
TRBV5-6	-	few	TRBJ2-1	TGTGCCAGCAGCTTGCTGACTAGGATTCCGAATGAGCAGTTCTTC	CASSLLTRIPNEQFF
TRBV7-7	-	-	TRBJ2-5	TGTGCTAGCAGCCCGGTGCCTCTGGAGACCCAGTACTTC	CASSPVPLETQYF
TRBV2	TRBD2	many	TRBJ2-1	TGTGCCAGCAGGCGGGGGGGGAGCTCCTACAATGAGCAGTTCTTC	CASRRGGSSYNEQFF
TRBV11-2	-	-	TRBJ2-5	TGTGCCAGCAGCTTGTTTAGGGAGCCAGAGACCCAGTACTTC	CASSLFREPETQYF
TRBV29-1	TRBD1	many	TRBJ2-5	TGCAGCGTTGAGACAGGGTATCAAGAGACCCAGTACTTC	CSVETGYQETQYF
TRBV5-4	TRBD2	few	TRBJ2-5	TGTGCCAGCAGCTTGGCAGCGGGGGGTTACCAAGAGACCCAGTACTTC	CASSLAAGGYQETQYF
TRBV5-1	-	many	TRBJ2-1	TGCGCCAGCAGCTTGGCCAGCGGGAATGAGCAGTTCTTC	CASSLASGNEQFF
TRBV7-2	-	few	TRBJ2-2	TGTGCCAGTACGGGGGGCAACACCGGGGAGCTGTTTTTT	CASTGGNTGELFF
TRBV5-1	TRBD1	few	TRBJ2-1	TGCGCCAGCAGCACCCAACCGGGACAGGACCAGTTCTTC	CASSTQPGQDQFF
TRBV3-1	-	-	TRBJ1-4	TGTGCCAGCAGCCGCGTGGGGACTAATGAAAAACTGTTTTTT	CASSRVGTNEKLFF
TRBV15	-	-	TRBJ2-7	TGTGCCACCAGCAACGGGGGAGACTACGAGCAGTACTTC	CATSNGGDYEQYF
TRBV7-9	-	many	TRBJ1-5	TGTGCCAGCAGCTTAGGAGGGGGATACGGCAATCAGCCCCAGCATTTT	CASSLGGGYGNQPQHF
TRBV18	TRBD1	-	TRBJ2-3	TGTGCCAGCTCATCACAGAAAGGGGGCGGACTAGATACGCAGTATTTT	CASSSQKGGGLDTQYF
TRBV24-1	-	few	TRBJ2-2	TGTGCCACCAGTGAGGTAAACACCGGGGAGCTGTTTTTT	CATSEVNTGELFF
TRBV27	TRBD1	-	TRBJ2-2	TGTGCCAGCAGTTACCGACAGGGTCCCGGGGAGCTGTTTTTT	CASSYRQGPGELFF
TRBV29-1	TRBD2	few	TRBJ2-7	TGCAGCGTCAGACTAGCGGGAGTATCCTACGAGCAGTACTTC	CSVRLAGVSYEQYF
TRBV25-1	-	-	TRBJ2-7	TGTGCCAGCAGTGACCGCCGAAAGGGGTTCGAGCAGTACTTC	CASSDRRKGFEQYF
TRBV7-6	-	once	TRBJ2-1	TGTGCCAGCAGCCCGTTTGGGTTAGGGGAGCAGTTCTTC	CASSPFGLGEQFF
TRBV7-9	TRBD1	-	TRBJ2-2	TGTGCCAGCAGCCCAGAAACTGGACAGGGGGCTACCGGGGAGCTGTTTTTT	CASSPETGQGATGELFF
TRBV27	TRBD1	-	TRBJ2-3	TGTGCCAGCAGCTCTGACAGGGTCGGGCAGTATTTT	CASSSDRVGQYF
TRBV3-1	-	-	TRBJ2-3	TGTGCCAGCAGCCACTACCCTGACAGAGCCACAGATACGCAGTATTTT	CASSHYPDRATDTQYF
TRBV5-8	-	-	TRBJ2-3	TGTGCCAGCAGCCCAGGGACTGCCATTAGCACAGATACGCAGTATTTT	CASSPGTAISTDTQYF
TRBV5-1	-	-	TRBJ2-3	TGCGCCAGCAGCGCACCAGGGTCGGGACTAGATACGCAGTATTTT	CASSAPGSGLDTQYF
TRBV20-1	-	-	TRBJ2-3	TGCAGTGCCACTGGCGGAGAGGGACCCACAGATACGCAGTATTTT	CSATGGEGPTDTQYF
TRBV12-3/TRBV12-4	-	-	TRBJ2-2	TGTGCCAGCAGGCTAACAGGAAACACCGGGGAGCTGTTTTTT	CASRLTGNTGELFF
TRBV20-1	-	many	TRBJ1-3	TGCAGTGCCCGGGGGGGGCGCGGAAACACCATATATTTT	CSARGGRGNTIYF
TRBV6-1	-	-	TRBJ2-5	TGTGCCAGCAGTGATTCCGGGTCCGAGTACTTC	CASSDSGSEYF
TRBV20-1	TRBD1	-	TRBJ2-7	TGCAGTGCCCAGAACAGGGGACAGAGCTCCTACGAGCAGTACTTC	CSAQNRGQSSYEQYF
TRBV6-1	-	few	TRBJ2-5	TGTGCCAGCAGTCCACCAAATAGCGGCCAAGAGACCCAGTACTTC	CASSPPNSGQETQYF
TRBV20-1	-	-	TRBJ1-1	TGCAGTGCTCCCTATGGACGAGGCACTGAAGCTTTCTTT	CSAPYGRGTEAFF
TRBV19	TRBD2	many	TRBJ2-7	TGTGCCAGTAGTCGCCTGACTAGCGGGAGCGAGCAGTACTTC	CASSRLTSGSEQYF
TRBV6-2/TRBV6-3	-	-	TRBJ2-3	TGTGCCAGCAGTCAGGGGGGAACATTGGATACGCAGTATTTT	CASSQGGTLDTQYF
TRBV5-1	-	few	TRBJ2-5	TGCGCCAGCAGCTTTAATCCGGGACACCACCAAGAGACCCAGTACTTC	CASSFNPGHHQETQYF
TRBV10-3	-	-	TRBJ2-1	TGTGCCATCAGTGCCGCGGGCAGTGAGCAGTTCTTC	CAISAAGSEQFF
TRBV4-2	-	-	TRBJ2-7	TGTGCCAGCAGCCATAGAGGCCCCCCAAGCTCCTACGAGCAGTACTTC	CASSHRGPPSSYEQYF
TRBV20-1	TRBD1	few	TRBJ2-7	TGCAGTGCTAGAGGATCGGGACAGGGGGCGCGTGGGACTACCTACGAGCAGTACTTC	CSARGSGQGARGTTYEQYF
TRBV5-5	TRBD1	few	TRBJ2-7	TGTGCCAGCCTATCCGCCGAATCAACGGGGACAGGGCCCTACGAGCAGTACTTC	CASLSAESTGTGPYEQYF
TRBV7-9	-	-	TRBJ2-7	TGTGCCAGCAGCGCAGGATTCTTTTCCTACGAGCAGTACTTC	CASSAGFFSYEQYF
TRBV18	-	-	TRBJ2-5	TGTGCCAGCTCACGGAATTCGGGGGAAGAGACCCAGTACTTC	CASSRNSGEETQYF
TRBV4-2	-	many	TRBJ2-3	TGTGCCAGCAGCCAAGAAGGGGGGGGACGAGATACGCAGTATTTT	CASSQEGGGRDTQYF
TRBV20-1	TRBD2	-	TRBJ2-5	TGCAGCCGGACTAGTGGAATTACGGAGACCCAGTACTTC	CSRTSGITETQYF
TRBV6-2/TRBV6-3	-	-	TRBJ2-7	TGTGCCAGCAGTTATCCCCGAGAGGGAGTCTACGAGCAGTACTTC	CASSYPREGVYEQYF
TRBV25-1	-	-	TRBJ1-1	TGTGCCAGCAGGGCGGGGGGAACTGAAGCTTTCTTT	CASRAGGTEAFF
TRBV7-2	TRBD1	-	TRBJ2-2	TGTGCCAGCAGCTTAAGGGACAGACCTGCGAACACCGGGGAGCTGTTTTTT	CASSLRDRPANTGELFF
TRBV5-1	-	few	TRBJ2-1	TGCGCCAGCAGTTCCGCGGTAACCGGGACTGGCTACAATGAGCAGTTCTTC	CASSSAVTGTGYNEQFF
TRBV7-9	-	-	TRBJ1-5	TGTGCCAGCAGCTTAGGAGGAGCAGGTCCCAATCAGCCCCAGCATTTT	CASSLGGAGPNQPQHF
TRBV20-1	-	few	TRBJ1-6	TGCAGTGCCGATGGGGGGTTGGGCTCACCCCTCCACTTT	CSADGGLGSPLHF
TRBV20-1	-	-	TRBJ2-2	TGCAGTGCTCGCCCAGGGTCCTCGAACACCGGGGAGCTGTTTTTT	CSARPGSSNTGELFF